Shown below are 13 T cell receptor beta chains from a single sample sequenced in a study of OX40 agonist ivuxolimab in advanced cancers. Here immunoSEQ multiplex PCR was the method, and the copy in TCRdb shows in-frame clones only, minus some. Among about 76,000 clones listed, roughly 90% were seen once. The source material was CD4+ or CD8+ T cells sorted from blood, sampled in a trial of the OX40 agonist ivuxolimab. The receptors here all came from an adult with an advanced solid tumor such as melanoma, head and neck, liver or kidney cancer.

CDR3 bases: TGTGCCAGCAGTTTATCCGTGGGGAGATTGGACAATGAGCAGTTCTTC. Translation gives CASSLSVGRLDNEQFF. This chain joins TRBV27 and TRBJ2-1; D possibly corresponds to TRBD2 (5 bases). CDR1 and CDR2 from the germline V gene are MNHEY and SMNVEV (reference sequence). Trimming stripped 0 bases from V and 5 bases from J, with 14 bases between. This CDR3 region has 16 residues.

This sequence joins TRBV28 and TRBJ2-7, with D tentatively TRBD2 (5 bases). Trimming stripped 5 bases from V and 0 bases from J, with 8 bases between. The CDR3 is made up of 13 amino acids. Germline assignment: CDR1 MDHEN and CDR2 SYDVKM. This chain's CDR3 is CASSGLSSYEQYF. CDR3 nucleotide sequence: TGTGCCAGCAGTGGACTTAGCTCCTACGAGCAGTACTTC.

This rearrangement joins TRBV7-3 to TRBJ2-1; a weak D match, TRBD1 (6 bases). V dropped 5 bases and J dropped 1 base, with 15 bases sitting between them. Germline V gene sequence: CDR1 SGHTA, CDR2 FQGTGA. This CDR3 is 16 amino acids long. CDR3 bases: TGTGCCAGCAGCCCCCGTCTGGGGGCTTCCTACAATGAGCAGTTCTTC. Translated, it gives CASSPRLGASYNEQFF.

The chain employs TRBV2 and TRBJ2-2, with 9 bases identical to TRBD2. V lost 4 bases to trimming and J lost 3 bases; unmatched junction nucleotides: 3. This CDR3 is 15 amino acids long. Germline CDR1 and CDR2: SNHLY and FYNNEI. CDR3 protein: CASSGSSGDTGELFF. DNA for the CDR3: TGTGCCAGCAGTGGGTCTAGCGGGGACACCGGGGAGCTGTTTTTT.

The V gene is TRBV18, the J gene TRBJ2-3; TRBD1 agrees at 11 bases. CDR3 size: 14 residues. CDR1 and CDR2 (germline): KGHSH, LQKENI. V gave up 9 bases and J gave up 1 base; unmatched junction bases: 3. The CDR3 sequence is CASGTGGRTDTQYF. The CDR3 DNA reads TGTGCCAGTGGGACAGGGGGACGCACAGATACGCAGTATTTT.

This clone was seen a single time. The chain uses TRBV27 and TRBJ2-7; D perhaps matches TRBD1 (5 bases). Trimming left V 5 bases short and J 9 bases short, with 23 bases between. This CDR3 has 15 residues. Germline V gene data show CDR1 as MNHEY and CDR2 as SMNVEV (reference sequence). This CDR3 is CASSPKVAAGLTQYF. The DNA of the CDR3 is TGTGCCAGCAGTCCGAAAGTAGCTGCAGGGTTAACGCAGTACTTC.

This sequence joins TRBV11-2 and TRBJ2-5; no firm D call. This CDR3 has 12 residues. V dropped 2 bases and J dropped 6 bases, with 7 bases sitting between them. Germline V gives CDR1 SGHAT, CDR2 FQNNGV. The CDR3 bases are TGTGCCAGCAGCTTAAGCGATCAGACCCAGTACTTC. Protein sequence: CASSLSDQTQYF.

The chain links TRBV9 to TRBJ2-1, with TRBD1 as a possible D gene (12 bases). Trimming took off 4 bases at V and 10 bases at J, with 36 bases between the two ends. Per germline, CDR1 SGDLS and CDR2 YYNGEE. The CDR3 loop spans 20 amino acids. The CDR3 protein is CASSPNRDRGLSGRAKEQFF. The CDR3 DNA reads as TGTGCCAGCAGCCCTAACCGGGACAGGGGGCTTAGCGGGAGGGCAAAGGAGCAGTTCTTC.

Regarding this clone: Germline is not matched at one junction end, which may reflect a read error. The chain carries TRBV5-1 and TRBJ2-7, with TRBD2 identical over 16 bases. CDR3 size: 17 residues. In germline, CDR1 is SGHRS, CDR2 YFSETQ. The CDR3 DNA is TGCGCCAGCAGCTTGGCGGGACTAGCGGGAGGGCCGAAGGAGCGGTACTTC. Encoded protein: CASSLAGLAGGPKERYF. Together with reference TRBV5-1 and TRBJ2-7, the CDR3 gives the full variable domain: KAGVTQTPRYLIKTRGQQVTLSCSPISGHRSVSWYQQTPGQGLQFLFEYFSETQRNKGNFPGRFSGRQFSNSRSEMNVSTLELGDSALYLCASSLAGLAGGPKERYFGPGTRLTVT.

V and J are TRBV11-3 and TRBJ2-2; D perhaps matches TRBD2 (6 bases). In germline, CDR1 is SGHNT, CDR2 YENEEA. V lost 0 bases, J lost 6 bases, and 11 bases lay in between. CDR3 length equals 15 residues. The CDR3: CASSLDSPGAGELFF. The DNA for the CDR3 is TGTGCCAGCAGCTTAGATTCCCCGGGGGCCGGGGAGCTGTTTTTT.

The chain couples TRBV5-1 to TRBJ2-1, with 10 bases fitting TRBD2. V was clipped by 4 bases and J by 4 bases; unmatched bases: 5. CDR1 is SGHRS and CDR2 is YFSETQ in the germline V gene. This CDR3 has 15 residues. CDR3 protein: CASSPSSGGYNEQFF. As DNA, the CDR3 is TGCGCCAGCAGCCCTTCTAGCGGGGGTTACAATGAGCAGTTCTTC.

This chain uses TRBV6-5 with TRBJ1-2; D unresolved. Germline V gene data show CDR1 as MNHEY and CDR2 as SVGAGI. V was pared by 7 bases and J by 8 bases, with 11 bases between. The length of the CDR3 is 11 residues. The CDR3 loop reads CASKSAEGYTF. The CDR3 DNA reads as TGTGCCAGCAAGAGCGCGGAGGGCTACACCTTC.

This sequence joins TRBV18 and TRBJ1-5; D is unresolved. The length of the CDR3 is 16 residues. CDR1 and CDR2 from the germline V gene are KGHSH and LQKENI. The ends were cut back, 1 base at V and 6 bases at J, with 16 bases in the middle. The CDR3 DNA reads TGTGCCAGCTCACCACTTTTTGAGGGAGCGGGTCAGCCCCAGCATTTT. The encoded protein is CASSPLFEGAGQPQHF.